This T cell receptor beta chain was identified in a study of blood T cell repertoires in COVID-19. On the study more broadly: Whether acute or convalescent, the COVID-19 samples came from the United States, Italy and Spain. Nucleic acid was either cDNA or gDNA, and it came from T cells, B-cell-depleted T cells, or PBMCs.

Germline V CDR1 and CDR2: DFQATT, SNEGSKA (reference sequence). This CDR3 comprises 13 residues. Seattle's cohort entered during active infection and was followed longitudinally. In the study's own analysis: Using reference gene primer amplification, nucleated cell counts were estimated. The assay was immunoSEQ multiplex PCR, and TCRdb's table has in-frame clones only and misses some. D and trimming were read from the DNA, whereas the V and J calls and clone size are those reported in that table. The table lists approximately 300,000 clones, 85% to 90% of them singletons. This chain links TRBV20-1 with TRBJ2-7, with TRBD2 matching over 10 bases. The J call may be mistaken, given a closer DNA end match to TRBJ2-1. The receptor was derived from a woman aged 25-40 years with COVID-19, enrolled during active disease. Sequencing used peripheral blood. Here the CDR3 reads CSASIPGLAEQFF. The CDR3 coding sequence is TGCAGTGCTAGTATACCGGGACTAGCGGAGCAGTTCTTC.